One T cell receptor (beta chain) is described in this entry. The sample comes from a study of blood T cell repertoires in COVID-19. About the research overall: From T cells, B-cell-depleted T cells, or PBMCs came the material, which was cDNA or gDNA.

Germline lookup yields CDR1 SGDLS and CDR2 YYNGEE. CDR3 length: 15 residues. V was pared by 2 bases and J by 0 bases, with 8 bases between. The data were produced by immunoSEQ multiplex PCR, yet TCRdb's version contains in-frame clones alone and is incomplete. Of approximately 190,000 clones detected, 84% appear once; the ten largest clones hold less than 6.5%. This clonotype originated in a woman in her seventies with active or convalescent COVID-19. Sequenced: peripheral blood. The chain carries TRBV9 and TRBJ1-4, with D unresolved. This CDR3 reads CASSVMGATNEKLFF. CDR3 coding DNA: TGTGCCAGCAGCGTCATGGGAGCAACTAATGAAAAACTGTTTTTT. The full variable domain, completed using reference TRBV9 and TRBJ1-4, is DSGVTQTPKHLITATGQRVTLRCSPRSGDLSVYWYQQSLDQGLQFLIQYYNGEERAKGNILERFSAQQFPDLHSELNLSSLELGDSALYFCASSVMGATNEKLFFGSGTQLSVL.